This T cell receptor beta chain was observed in a study of neoadjuvant anti-PD-1 for oral cavity cancer. Study context: Around day 43, patients without progression received a fourth nivolumab dose before surgery. Study observations and caveats: Only three patients per response group were TCR-analyzed; validation needed. Post-nivolumab, blood T cell clonality was significantly elevated in non-responders.

Repertoires were generated with immunoSEQ multiplex PCR, while TCRdb's copy carries only in-frame clones and drops some. In the table there are about 14,000 clones, 75% to 85% of which are singletons. Sample time point: after neoadjuvant nivolumab, at surgical resection. Patients had HPV-negative, locally advanced oral cavity squamous cell carcinoma. Notes on this clone: What it binds is unknown.

Trimming left V 1 base short and J 0 bases short, with 9 bases between. The CDR3 runs to 15 residues. In germline, CDR1 is SGHVS, CDR2 FQNEAQ. The receptor was isolated from a person aged 35-79 years with oral cavity squamous cell carcinoma. The V and J genes are TRBV7-8 and TRBJ1-1, with D hard to call. This material consisted of PBMCs, taken after nivolumab (anti-PD-1) treatment. CDR3 residues: CASSLDRGLNTEAFF. CDR3 nucleotide sequence: TGTGCCAGCAGCTTAGATCGCGGACTGAACACTGAAGCTTTCTTT. Supplemented by reference TRBV7-8 and TRBJ1-1, the full variable domain reads GAGVSQSPRYKVAKRGQDVALRCDPISGHVSLFWYQQALGQGPEFLTYFQNEAQLDKSGLPSDRFFAERPEGSVSTLKIQRTQQEDSAVYLCASSLDRGLNTEAFFGQGTRLTVV.